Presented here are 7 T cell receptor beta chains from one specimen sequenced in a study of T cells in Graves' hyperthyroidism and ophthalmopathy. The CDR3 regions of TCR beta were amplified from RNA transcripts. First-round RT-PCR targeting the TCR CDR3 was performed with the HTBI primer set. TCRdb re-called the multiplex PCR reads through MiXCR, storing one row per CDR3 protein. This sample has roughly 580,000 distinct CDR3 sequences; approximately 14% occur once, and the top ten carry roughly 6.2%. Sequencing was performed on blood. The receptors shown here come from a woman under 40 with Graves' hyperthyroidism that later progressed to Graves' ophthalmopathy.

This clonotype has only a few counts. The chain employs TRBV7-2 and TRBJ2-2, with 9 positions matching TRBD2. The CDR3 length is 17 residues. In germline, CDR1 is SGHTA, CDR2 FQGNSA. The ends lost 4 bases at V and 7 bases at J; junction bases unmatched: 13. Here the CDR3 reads CASSSTSYSGRLGELFF. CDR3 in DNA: TGTGCCAGCAGCTCCACCTCCTATAGCGGGAGACTCGGGGAGCTGTTTTTT.

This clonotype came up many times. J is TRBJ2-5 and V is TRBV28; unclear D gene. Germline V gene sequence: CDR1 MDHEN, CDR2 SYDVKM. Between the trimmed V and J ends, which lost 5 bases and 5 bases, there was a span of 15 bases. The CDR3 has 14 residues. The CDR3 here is CASSPRMVDETQYF. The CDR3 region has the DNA TGTGCCAGCAGTCCCAGAATGGTCGATGAGACCCAGTACTTC.

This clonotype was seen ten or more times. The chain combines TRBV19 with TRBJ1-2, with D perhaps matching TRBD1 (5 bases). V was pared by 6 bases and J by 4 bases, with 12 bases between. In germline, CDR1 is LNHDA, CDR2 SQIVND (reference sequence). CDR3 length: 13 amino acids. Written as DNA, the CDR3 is TGTGCCAGTAGGCTTCAGGGCGGCTATGGCTACACCTTC. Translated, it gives CASRLQGGYGYTF.

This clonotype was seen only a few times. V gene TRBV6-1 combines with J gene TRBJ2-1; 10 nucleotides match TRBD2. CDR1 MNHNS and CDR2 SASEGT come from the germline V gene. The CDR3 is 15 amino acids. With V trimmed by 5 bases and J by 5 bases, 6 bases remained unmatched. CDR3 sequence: CASSRTSGGHNEQFF. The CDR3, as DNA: TGTGCCAGCAGTCGGACTAGCGGAGGTCACAATGAGCAGTTCTTC.

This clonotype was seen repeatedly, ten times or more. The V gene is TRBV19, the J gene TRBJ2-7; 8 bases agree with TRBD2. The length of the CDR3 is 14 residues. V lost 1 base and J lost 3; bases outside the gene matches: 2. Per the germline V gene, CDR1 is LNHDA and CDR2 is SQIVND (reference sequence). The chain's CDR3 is CASSIVGTSYEQYF. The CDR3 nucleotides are TGTGCCAGTAGTATAGTGGGGACTAGCTACGAGCAGTACTTC.

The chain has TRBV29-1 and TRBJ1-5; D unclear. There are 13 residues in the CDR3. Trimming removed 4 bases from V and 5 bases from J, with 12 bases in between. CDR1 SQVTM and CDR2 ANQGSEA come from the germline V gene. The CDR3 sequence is CSVAVTADQPQHF. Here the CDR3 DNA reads TGCAGCGTTGCCGTGACGGCGGATCAGCCCCAGCATTTT.

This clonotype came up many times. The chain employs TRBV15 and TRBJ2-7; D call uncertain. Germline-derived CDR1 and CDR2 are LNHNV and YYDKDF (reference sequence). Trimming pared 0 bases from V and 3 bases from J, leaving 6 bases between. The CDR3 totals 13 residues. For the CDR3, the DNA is TGTGCCACCAGCAGAGAGTGGGGCTACGAGCAGTACTTC. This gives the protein CATSREWGYEQYF. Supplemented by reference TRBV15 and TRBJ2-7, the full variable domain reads DAMVIQNPRYQVTQFGKPVTLSCSQTLNHNVMYWYQQKSSQAPKLLFHYYDKDFNNEADTPDNFQSRRPNTSFCFLDIRSPGLGDTAMYLCATSREWGYEQYFGPGTRLTVT.